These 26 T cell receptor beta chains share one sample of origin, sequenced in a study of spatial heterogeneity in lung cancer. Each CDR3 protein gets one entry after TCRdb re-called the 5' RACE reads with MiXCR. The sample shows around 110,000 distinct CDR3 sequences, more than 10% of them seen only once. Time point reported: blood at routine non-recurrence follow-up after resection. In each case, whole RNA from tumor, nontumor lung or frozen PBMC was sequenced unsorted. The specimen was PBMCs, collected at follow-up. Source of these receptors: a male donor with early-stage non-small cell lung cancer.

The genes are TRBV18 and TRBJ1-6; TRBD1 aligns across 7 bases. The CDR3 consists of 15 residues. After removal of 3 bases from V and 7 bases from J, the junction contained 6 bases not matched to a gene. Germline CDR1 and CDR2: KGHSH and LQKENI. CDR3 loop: CASSPGTVSNSPLHF. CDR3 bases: TGTGCCAGCTCACCTGGGACAGTGTCCAATTCACCCCTCCACTTT.

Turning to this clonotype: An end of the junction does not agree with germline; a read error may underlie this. CDR3 in amino acids: CASSWTYEQHF. The CDR3 region has the DNA TGTGCCAGCAGTTGGACCTACGAGCAGCACTTC. This sequence joins TRBV28 and TRBJ2-7; no firm D call. The CDR3 sequence is 11 residues long. CDR1 MDHEN and CDR2 SYDVKM come from the germline V gene.

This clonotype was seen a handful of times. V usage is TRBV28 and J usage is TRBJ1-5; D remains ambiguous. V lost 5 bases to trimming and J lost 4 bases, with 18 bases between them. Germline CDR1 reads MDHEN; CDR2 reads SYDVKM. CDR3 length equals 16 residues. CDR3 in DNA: TGTGCCAGCAGTCCCCCGCAAGGGCACAAAAATCAGCCCCAGCATTTT. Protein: CASSPPQGHKNQPQHF.

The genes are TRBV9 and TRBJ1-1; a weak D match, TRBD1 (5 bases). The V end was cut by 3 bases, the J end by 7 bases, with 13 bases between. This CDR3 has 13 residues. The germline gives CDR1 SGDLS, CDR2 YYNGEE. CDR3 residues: CASSARPGLEAFF. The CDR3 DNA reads TGTGCCAGCAGCGCCCGGCCGGGGCTTGAAGCTTTCTTT.

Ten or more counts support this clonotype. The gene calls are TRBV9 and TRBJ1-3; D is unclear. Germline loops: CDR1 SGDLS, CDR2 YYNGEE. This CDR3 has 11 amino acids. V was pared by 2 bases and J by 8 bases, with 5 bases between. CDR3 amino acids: CASSVGDTIYF. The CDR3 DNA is TGTGCCAGCAGCGTTGGGGACACCATATATTTT.

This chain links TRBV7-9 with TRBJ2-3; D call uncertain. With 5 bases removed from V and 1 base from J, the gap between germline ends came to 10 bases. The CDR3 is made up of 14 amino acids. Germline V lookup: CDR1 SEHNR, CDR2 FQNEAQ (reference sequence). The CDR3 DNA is TGTGCCAGCAGCATCCCCCCTGGCACAGATACGCAGTATTTT. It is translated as CASSIPPGTDTQYF.

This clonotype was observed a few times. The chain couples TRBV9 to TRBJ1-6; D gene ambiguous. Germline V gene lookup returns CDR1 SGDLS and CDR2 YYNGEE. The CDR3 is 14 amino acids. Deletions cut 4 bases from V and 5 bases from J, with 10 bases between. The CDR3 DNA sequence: TGTGCCAGCAGCTTACTCAGTAATAATTCACCCCTCCACTTT. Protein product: CASSLLSNNSPLHF.

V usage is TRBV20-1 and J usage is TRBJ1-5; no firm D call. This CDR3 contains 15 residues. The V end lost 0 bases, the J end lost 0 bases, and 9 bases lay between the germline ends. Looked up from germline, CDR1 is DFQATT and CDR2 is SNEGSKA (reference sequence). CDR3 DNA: TGCAGTGCTAGAGATACGGGGTATAGCAATCAGCCCCAGCATTTT. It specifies CSARDTGYSNQPQHF.

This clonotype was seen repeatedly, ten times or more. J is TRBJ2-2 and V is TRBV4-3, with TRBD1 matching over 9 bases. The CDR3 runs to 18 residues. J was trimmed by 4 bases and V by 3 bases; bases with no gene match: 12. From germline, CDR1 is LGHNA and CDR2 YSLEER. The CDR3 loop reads CASSHEYPGQGATGELFF. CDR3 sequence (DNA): TGCGCCAGCAGCCACGAATACCCGGGACAGGGAGCCACCGGGGAGCTGTTTTTT.

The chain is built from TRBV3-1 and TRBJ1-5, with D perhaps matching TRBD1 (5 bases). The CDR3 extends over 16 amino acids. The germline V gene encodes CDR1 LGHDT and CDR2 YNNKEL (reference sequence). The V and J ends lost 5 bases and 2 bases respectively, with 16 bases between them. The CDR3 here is CASSSRTTVGNQPQHF. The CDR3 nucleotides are TGTGCCAGCAGCTCGCGGACAACCGTGGGCAATCAGCCCCAGCATTTT.

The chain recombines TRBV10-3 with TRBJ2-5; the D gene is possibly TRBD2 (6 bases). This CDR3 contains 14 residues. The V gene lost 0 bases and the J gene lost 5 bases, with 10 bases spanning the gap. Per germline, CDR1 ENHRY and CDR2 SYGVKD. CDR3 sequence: CAISESGGFETQYF. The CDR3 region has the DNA TGTGCCATCAGTGAGTCCGGGGGTTTTGAGACCCAGTACTTC.

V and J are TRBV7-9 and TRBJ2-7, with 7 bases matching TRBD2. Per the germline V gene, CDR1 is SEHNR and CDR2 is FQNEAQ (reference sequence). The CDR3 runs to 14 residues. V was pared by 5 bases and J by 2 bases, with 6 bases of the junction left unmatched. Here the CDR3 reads CASSRAGHTYEQYF. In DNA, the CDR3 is TGTGCCAGCAGCCGAGCGGGGCATACCTACGAGCAGTACTTC. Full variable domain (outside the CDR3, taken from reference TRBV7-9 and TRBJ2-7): DTGVSQNPRHKITKRGQNVTFRCDPISEHNRLYWYRQTLGQGPEFLTYFQNEAQLEKSRLLSDRFSAERPKGSFSTLEIQRTEQGDSAMYLCASSRAGHTYEQYFGPGTRLTVT.

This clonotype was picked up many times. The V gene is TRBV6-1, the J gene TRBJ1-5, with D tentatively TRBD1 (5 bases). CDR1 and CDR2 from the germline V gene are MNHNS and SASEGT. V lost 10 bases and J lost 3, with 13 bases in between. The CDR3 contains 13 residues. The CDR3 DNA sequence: TGTGCCACCGTAGACAGTTTCAATCAGCCCCAGCATTTT. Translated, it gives CATVDSFNQPQHF.

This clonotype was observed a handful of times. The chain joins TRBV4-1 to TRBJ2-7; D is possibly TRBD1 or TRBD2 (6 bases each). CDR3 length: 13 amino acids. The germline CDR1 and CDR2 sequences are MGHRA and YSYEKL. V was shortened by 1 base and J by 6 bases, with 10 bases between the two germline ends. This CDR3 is CASSQVGGREQYF. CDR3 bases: TGCGCCAGCAGCCAAGTAGGGGGGCGCGAGCAGTACTTC.

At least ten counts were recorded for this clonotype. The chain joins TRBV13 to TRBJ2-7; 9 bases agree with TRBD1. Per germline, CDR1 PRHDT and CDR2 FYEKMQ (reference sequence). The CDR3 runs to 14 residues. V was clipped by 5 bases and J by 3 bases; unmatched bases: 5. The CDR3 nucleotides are TGTGCCAGCAGCCTCGGGACAGGGTACTACGAGCAGTACTTC. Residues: CASSLGTGYYEQYF.

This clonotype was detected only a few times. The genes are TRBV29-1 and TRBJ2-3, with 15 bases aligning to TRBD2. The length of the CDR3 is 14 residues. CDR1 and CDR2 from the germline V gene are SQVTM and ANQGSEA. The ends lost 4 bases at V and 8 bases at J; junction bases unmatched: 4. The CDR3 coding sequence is TGCAGCGTTGGGACTAGCGGGGGGGAGCGTACGCAGTATTTT. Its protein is CSVGTSGGERTQYF.

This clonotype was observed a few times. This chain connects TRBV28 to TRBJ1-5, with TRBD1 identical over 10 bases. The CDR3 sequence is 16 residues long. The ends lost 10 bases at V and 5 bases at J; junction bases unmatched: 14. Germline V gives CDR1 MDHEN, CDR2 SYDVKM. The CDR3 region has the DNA TGTGCCACGTCAACCACTAGGACAGGGGGATATCAGCCCCAGCATTTT. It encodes CATSTTRTGGYQPQHF. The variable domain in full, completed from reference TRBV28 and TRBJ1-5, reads DVKVTQSSRYLVKRTGEKVFLECVQDMDHENMFWYRQDPGLGLRLIYFSYDVKMKEKGDIPEGYSVSREKKERFSLILESASTNQTSMYLCATSTTRTGGYQPQHFGDGTRLSIL.

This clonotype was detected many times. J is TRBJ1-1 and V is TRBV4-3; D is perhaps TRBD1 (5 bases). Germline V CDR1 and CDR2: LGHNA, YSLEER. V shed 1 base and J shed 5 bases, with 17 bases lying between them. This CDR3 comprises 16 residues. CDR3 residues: CASSQALGLGTTEAFF. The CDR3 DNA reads TGCGCCAGCAGCCAAGCCTTAGGGTTGGGGACGACTGAAGCTTTCTTT.

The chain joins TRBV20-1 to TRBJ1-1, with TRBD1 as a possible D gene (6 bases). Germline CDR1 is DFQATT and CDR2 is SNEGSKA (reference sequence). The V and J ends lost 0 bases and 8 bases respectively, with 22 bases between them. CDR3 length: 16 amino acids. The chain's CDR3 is CSARDPKGTTYLEAFF. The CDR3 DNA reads TGCAGTGCTAGAGATCCGAAAGGGACAACCTACTTGGAAGCTTTCTTT.

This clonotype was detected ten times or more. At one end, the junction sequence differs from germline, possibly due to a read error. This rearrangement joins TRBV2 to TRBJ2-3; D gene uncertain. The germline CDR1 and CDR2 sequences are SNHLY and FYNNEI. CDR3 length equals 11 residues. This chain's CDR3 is CASSEGYTQYF. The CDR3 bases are TGTGCCAGCAGCGAAGGGTATACGCAGTATTTT. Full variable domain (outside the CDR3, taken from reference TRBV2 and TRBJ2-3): EPEVTQTPSHQVTQMGQEVILRCVPISNHLYFYWYRQILGQKVEFLVSFYNNEISEKSEIFDDQFSVERPDGSNFTLKIRSTKLEDSAMYFCASSEGYTQYFGPGTRLTVL.

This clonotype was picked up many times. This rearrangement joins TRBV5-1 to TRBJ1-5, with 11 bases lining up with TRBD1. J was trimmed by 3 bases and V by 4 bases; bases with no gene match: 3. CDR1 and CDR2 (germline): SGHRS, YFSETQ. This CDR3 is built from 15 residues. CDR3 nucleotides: TGCGCCAGCAGCCTCGGACAGGGGGCCAATCAGCCCCAGCATTTT. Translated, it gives CASSLGQGANQPQHF. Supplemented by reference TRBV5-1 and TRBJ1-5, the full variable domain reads KAGVTQTPRYLIKTRGQQVTLSCSPISGHRSVSWYQQTPGQGLQFLFEYFSETQRNKGNFPGRFSGRQFSNSRSEMNVSTLELGDSALYLCASSLGQGANQPQHFGDGTRLSIL.

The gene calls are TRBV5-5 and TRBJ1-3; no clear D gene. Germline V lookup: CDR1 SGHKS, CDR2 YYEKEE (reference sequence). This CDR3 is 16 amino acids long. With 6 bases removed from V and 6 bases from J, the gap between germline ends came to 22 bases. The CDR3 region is CASIPQTDFMENTIYF. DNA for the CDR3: TGTGCCAGCATACCCCAGACCGACTTTATGGAAAACACCATATATTTT.

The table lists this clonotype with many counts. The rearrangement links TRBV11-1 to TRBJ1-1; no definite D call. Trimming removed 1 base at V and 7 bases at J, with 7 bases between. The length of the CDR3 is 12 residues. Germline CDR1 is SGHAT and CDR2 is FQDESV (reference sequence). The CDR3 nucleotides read TGTGCCAGCAGCTTAGAGACGGGTGAAGCTTTCTTT. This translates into CASSLETGEAFF.

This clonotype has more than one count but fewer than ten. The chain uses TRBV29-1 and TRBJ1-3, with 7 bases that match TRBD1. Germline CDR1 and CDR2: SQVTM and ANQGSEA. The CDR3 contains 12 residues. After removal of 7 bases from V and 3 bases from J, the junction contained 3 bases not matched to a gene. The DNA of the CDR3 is TGCAGCGCCAGGGGGAGTGGAAACACCATATATTTT. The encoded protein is CSARGSGNTIYF.

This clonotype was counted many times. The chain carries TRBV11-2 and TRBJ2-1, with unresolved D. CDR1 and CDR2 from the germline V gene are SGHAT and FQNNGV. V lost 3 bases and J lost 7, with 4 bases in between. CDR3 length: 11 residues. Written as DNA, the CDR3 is TGTGCCAGCAGCTTGCTGAATGAGCAGTTCTTC. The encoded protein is CASSLLNEQFF.

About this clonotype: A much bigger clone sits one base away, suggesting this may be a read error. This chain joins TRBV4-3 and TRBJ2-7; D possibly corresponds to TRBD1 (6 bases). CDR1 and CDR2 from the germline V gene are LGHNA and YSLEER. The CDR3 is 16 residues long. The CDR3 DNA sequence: TGCACCAGCAGCCAAGATGGCGGACAGTACCCCTACGAGCAGTACTTC. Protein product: CTSSQDGGQYPYEQYF.